The 19 T cell receptor beta chains below were found in one sample sequenced in a study of response to subunit inactivated influenza vaccine. TCRdb used MiXCR to reprocess the RT-PCR reads, holding one entry per CDR3 protein. The table records approximately 490,000 distinct CDR3 sequences, approximately 7.3% of them present only once. The sequencing used PBMCs from blood, collected less than 30 months after vaccination. These receptors were obtained from a man aged 45-69 years who received an inactivated influenza vaccine.

V gene TRBV7-8 combines with J gene TRBJ2-1, with TRBD2 identical over 12 bases. The germline V gene encodes CDR1 SGHVS and CDR2 FQNEAQ. V trimming: 3 bases; J trimming: 8 bases; junction bases outside the gene matches: 5. This CDR3 spans 15 amino acids. CDR3 nucleotide sequence: TGTGCCAGCAGCTTTTCTAGCGGGGGGGCATATGAGCAGTTCTTC. Protein: CASSFSSGGAYEQFF.

This sequence joins TRBV4-3 and TRBJ2-3; a weak D match, TRBD2 (5 bases). This CDR3 region has 17 residues. V gave up 4 bases and J gave up 0 bases, with 17 bases separating them. The germline CDR1 and CDR2 sequences are LGHNA and YSLEER. The CDR3 here is CASSPRRAQMSTDTQYF. The CDR3 coding sequence is TGCGCCAGCAGCCCCAGGCGGGCGCAGATGAGCACAGATACGCAGTATTTT.

Notes on this clonotype: A read error may produce the germline difference seen at one junction end. The chain joins TRBV27 to TRBJ2-5, with 8 bases fitting TRBD2. CDR3 length: 16 residues. Germline CDR1 MNHEY, CDR2 SMNVEV (reference sequence). CDR3 sequence (DNA): TGTGCCAGCTGTTTACGACTAGCGATCCCCCAAGAGACCCAGTACTTC. It is translated as CASCLRLAIPQETQYF.

This clonotype was recorded many times. The chain uses TRBV7-6 and TRBJ2-3, with a weak D call TRBD2 (6 bases). CDR3 length equals 17 residues. The germline V and J ends were trimmed by 5 bases and 2 bases, with 20 bases remaining between them. Germline lookup yields CDR1 SGHVS and CDR2 FNYEAQ. CDR3 sequence: CASSPHKGGLITDTQYF. The DNA of the CDR3 is TGTGCCAGCAGCCCGCACAAAGGAGGGTTGATCACAGATACGCAGTATTTT.

This clonotype was recorded at least ten times. The J gene is TRBJ2-1, the V gene TRBV29-1; D is uncertain. CDR1 and CDR2 (germline): SQVTM, ANQGSEA. Deletions cut 4 bases from V and 6 bases from J, with 4 bases between. This CDR3 has 10 amino acids. The CDR3 sequence is CSVGVNEQFF. CDR3 in DNA: TGCAGCGTTGGAGTCAATGAGCAGTTCTTC.

The chain employs TRBV7-8 and TRBJ2-1; 9 nucleotides align to TRBD2. Germline V gene lookup returns CDR1 SGHVS and CDR2 FQNEAQ. The CDR3 totals 15 residues. Unmatched junction bases numbered 14, after V lost 5 bases and J lost 12 bases. CDR3 region: CASSPLAGPPFGQFF. CDR3 coding DNA: TGTGCCAGCAGCCCCCTAGCGGGACCCCCATTTGGGCAGTTCTTC.

This chain joins TRBV6-2 or TRBV6-3 and TRBJ2-7, with 7 bases aligning to TRBD2. Germline CDR1 MNHEY, CDR2 SVGEGT. The length of the CDR3 is 14 residues. Losses at the gene ends were 2 bases for V and 1 base for J; bases not matched to a gene: 2. CDR3 loop: CASSYTSESYEQYF. Written as DNA, the CDR3 is TGTGCCAGCAGTTACACTAGCGAGTCCTACGAGCAGTACTTC.

This chain connects TRBV4-2 to TRBJ2-1; 8 bases map to TRBD2. This CDR3 has 18 residues. V trimming: 0 bases; J trimming: 6 bases; junction bases outside the gene matches: 13. From germline, CDR1 is LGHNA and CDR2 YNFKEQ. The CDR3, as DNA: TGTGCCAGCAGCCAAGACCTCGGCTTACGTAGCGGGGTCAATGAGCAGTTCTTC. It translates to CASSQDLGLRSGVNEQFF.

This clonotype has at least ten counts. The chain uses TRBV28 and TRBJ1-4; 7 bases agree with TRBD1. Germline trimming cut 5 bases from V and 6 bases from J; bases unmatched to any gene: 9. CDR1 is MDHEN, CDR2 SYDVKM, per germline. The CDR3 length is 15 residues. The CDR3 DNA follows: TGTGCCAGCAGTCTACTCACAGGGGATCATGAAAAACTGTTTTTT. This gives the protein CASSLLTGDHEKLFF.

This clonotype was recorded a few times. The genes are TRBV27 and TRBJ2-7; weak D call: TRBD1 (7 bases). Germline V gene data show CDR1 as MNHEY and CDR2 as SMNVEV (reference sequence). V was cut by 2 bases and J by 4 bases, with 21 bases left in between. The CDR3 sequence is 17 residues long. CDR3 region: CASSLERGAGGLYEQYF. In DNA form, the CDR3 reads TGTGCCAGCAGTTTAGAGAGGGGGGCAGGGGGACTGTACGAGCAGTACTTC.

There are a few counts of this clonotype. J is TRBJ2-2 and V is TRBV27; 8 nucleotides align to TRBD2. In germline, CDR1 is MNHEY, CDR2 SMNVEV (reference sequence). V lost 0 bases and J lost 7; bases outside the gene matches: 7. The CDR3 spans 16 residues. CDR3 bases: TGTGCCAGCAGTTTATCGTCGCGGGGGGCTAGCGGGGAGCTGTTTTTT. It specifies CASSLSSRGASGELFF.

This clonotype appeared many times. V usage is TRBV6-1 and J usage is TRBJ2-5; no firm D call. The V end lost 6 bases, the J end lost 1 base, and 12 bases lay between the germline ends. Per germline, CDR1 MNHNS and CDR2 SASEGT. The CDR3 has 14 amino acids. CDR3 residues: CASRKDTFQETQYF. The CDR3, as DNA: TGTGCCAGCAGAAAAGACACCTTCCAAGAGACCCAGTACTTC.

This chain connects TRBV2 to TRBJ2-3; 9 positions agree with TRBD2. CDR1 SNHLY and CDR2 FYNNEI come from the germline V gene. The CDR3 length is 16 residues. With V trimmed by 3 bases and J by 8 bases, 12 bases remained unmatched. CDR3 protein: CASSEKAGGLRGTQYF. In nucleotides, the CDR3 is TGTGCCAGCAGTGAGAAAGCGGGAGGACTCCGCGGTACGCAGTATTTT.

This clonotype was recorded at least ten times. The rearrangement joins TRBV12-3 or TRBV12-4 to TRBJ2-7, with 10 bases fitting TRBD1. The CDR3 is made up of 11 amino acids. V shed 6 bases and J 12 bases; nucleotides not matched to a gene: 5. The CDR3, as DNA: TGTGCCAGCAGCCCCGGGACAGGGGCGTACTTC. Translated: CASSPGTGAYF.

The table lists this clonotype with a few counts. The chain links TRBV6-1 to TRBJ1-5, with unresolved D. The V end lost 4 bases, the J end lost 1 base, and 8 bases lay between the germline ends. This CDR3 contains 14 residues. The V gene's germline CDR1 is MNHNS and CDR2 SASEGT. CDR3 DNA: TGTGCCAGCAGTGCGGAGGCGAGCAATCAGCCCCAGCATTTT. This translates into CASSAEASNQPQHF.

Comment on this clonotype: This clone may be a read error of a much larger clone one base away. The chain uses TRBV28 and TRBJ2-1; D not certain. Germline CDR1 is MDHEN and CDR2 is SYDVKM. This CDR3 contains 12 residues. With 9 bases removed from V and 10 bases from J, the gap between germline ends came to 16 bases. CDR3 sequence: CARSHPTKEQFF. The CDR3, as DNA: TGTGCCAGGAGTCACCCGACGAAGGAGCAGTTCTTC.

The chain joins TRBV4-1 to TRBJ1-2; perhaps TRBD1 as D (5 bases). CDR3 size: 15 residues. Looked up from germline, CDR1 is MGHRA and CDR2 is YSYEKL. Trimming cost V 5 bases and J 0 bases, with 13 bases left between them. In nucleotides, the CDR3 is TGCGCCAGCAGCTATCCCGGGGCTTCTAACTATGGCTACACCTTC. Amino acids: CASSYPGASNYGYTF.

This clonotype has at least ten counts. V and J are TRBV10-3 and TRBJ1-2, with 7 positions matching TRBD1. V was clipped by 7 bases and J by 4 bases; unmatched bases: 6. The length of the CDR3 is 13 residues. CDR1 and CDR2 from the germline V gene are ENHRY and SYGVKD. CDR3 loop: CAITATGPYGYTF. In DNA, the CDR3 is TGTGCCATCACCGCGACAGGGCCCTATGGCTACACCTTC.

At least ten counts were recorded for this clonotype. The chain employs TRBV20-1 and TRBJ1-2; 7 positions match TRBD1. The CDR3 is made up of 14 amino acids. Per the germline V gene, CDR1 is DFQATT and CDR2 is SNEGSKA (reference sequence). After removal of 0 bases from V and 4 bases from J, the junction contained 5 bases not matched to a gene. The chain's CDR3 is CSARDHDRAYGYTF. The CDR3 DNA is TGCAGTGCTAGAGATCACGACAGGGCCTATGGCTACACCTTC.